The TCR beta chain under discussion was sequenced for a study of post-analysis software for immune sequencing data. Turning to the study itself: Multiple sclerosis in the patients followed relapsing-remitting, secondary progressive and progressive-relapsing courses.

Unique molecular identifiers were built into the TCR beta cDNA libraries. Starting from about 0.94 to 9.7 million T cells, the study yielded about 500,000 cDNA molecules. Each CDR3 protein gets one entry after TCRdb re-called the PCR reads with MiXCR. The sample contains about 770,000 distinct CDR3 sequences, roughly 50% of which appear only once. General study results and limits: F measure showed strong co-clustering of same-batch samples.

A note on this clonotype: The antigen is undetermined.

What was sequenced was blood. The origin of this receptor is a girl between 10 and 17 years old with multiple sclerosis.

CDR3 loop: CASSLVLGFNQPQHF. DNA for the CDR3: TGTGCCAGCAGCTTAGTTCTGGGGTTCAATCAGCCCCAGCATTTT. This chain joins TRBV7-3 and TRBJ1-5; D is uncertain. The CDR3 runs to 15 residues. Deletions cut 2 bases from V and 3 bases from J, with 11 bases between. Germline loops: CDR1 SGHTA, CDR2 FQGTGA.